This T cell receptor beta chain was sequenced in a study of a mutant IDH1 vaccine in newly diagnosed glioma. Study overall: Patients underwent eight vaccinations, which took place in weeks 1, 3, 5, 7, 11, 15, 19 and 23. Investigators started vaccination 4-6 weeks after radiotherapy alone, or with temozolomide cycles.

The method was immunoSEQ multiplex PCR; TCRdb's version includes in-frame clones alone and lacks a portion of them. The sample records almost 85,000 clones, roughly 85% being singletons. Trimming shortened V by 0 bases and J by 5 bases, and 20 bases separated the two germline ends. The CDR3 length is 17 residues. Germline assignment: CDR1 SGHAT and CDR2 FQNNGV. A word on this clone: The antigen is undetermined.

Time point specified: week 23, last vaccination. In the vaccine, a single dose held 300 ug of the mutant IDH1 20-mer peptide, along with topical imiquimod. The receptor comes from a man aged 30 to 39 with glioma. Some clones in this sample may be carry-over from other donors' samples. The input for sequencing was PBMCs, taken from a glioma patient whose treatment included an IDH1 peptide vaccine. The chain combines TRBV11-2 with TRBJ2-7, with D possibly matching TRBD1 (6 bases). In nucleotides, the CDR3 is TGTGCCAGCAGCTTAGATGCATCGGAGACAGGCGCGGACGAGCAGTACTTC. This sequence encodes CASSLDASETGADEQYF.